This is a list of T cell receptor beta chains from one sample in a study of T cells in Graves' hyperthyroidism and ophthalmopathy. TCRdb re-called the multiplex PCR reads through MiXCR, storing one row per CDR3 protein. The sample lists about 420,000 distinct CDR3 sequences, less than 20% occurring once. Sequencing input: blood. Source of these receptors: a woman under 30 with Graves' hyperthyroidism. The CDR3 runs from the conserved cysteine through the conserved F or W. D genes are given only for firm matches. Expanded clones are given a class, and other clones once, few, many or no size at all.

>TRBJ2-3|TRBV12-3/TRBV12-4|13|few|.
TGTGCCAGCCGAGGCCGACGATCGCGATCGCAGTATTTT
CASRGRRSRSQYF
>TRBJ2-1|TRBV4-3|17|few|TRBD2
TGCGCCAGCAGCCAAGATCTGACTAGCGGATCCTACAATGAGCAGTTCTTC
CASSQDLTSGSYNEQFF
>TRBJ2-3|TRBV2|17|many|TRBD2
TGTGCCAGCAGTGACTCGCCTAGCGGGAGATGGGCAGATACGCAGTATTTT
CASSDSPSGRWADTQYF
>TRBJ1-3|TRBV19|15|.|.
TGTGCCACCAAAAAGGACCGCTGCTCTGGAAACACCATATATTTT
CATKKDRCSGNTIYF
>TRBJ1-6|TRBV6-2/TRBV6-3|17|.|.
TGTGCCAGCAGTTACCAGGGAATAAGCTCCTATAATTCACCCCTCCACTTT
CASSYQGISSYNSPLHF
>TRBJ2-1|TRBV5-5|14|few|.
TGTGCCAGCTCGGACATTCCCCCCTACAATGAGCAGTTCTTC
CASSDIPPYNEQFF
>TRBJ2-3|TRBV5-1|15|.|.
TGCGCCAGCAGCTTGGCCGATGTCCCCGGGGATACGCAGTATTTT
CASSLADVPGDTQYF
>TRBJ2-5|TRBV7-9|16|many|TRBD1
TGTGCCAGCAGCTTAAGGGGGCCACGGTGGGGAGAGACCCAGTACTTC
CASSLRGPRWGETQYF
>TRBJ2-1|TRBV28|15|.|.
TGTGCCAGCAGTTACCGGGCCAGCTCCTACAATGAGCAGTTCTTC
CASSYRASSYNEQFF
>TRBJ2-1|TRBV5-1|16|.|.
TGCGCCAGCAGCTTGGCCCATTTCTCCGGGAACAATGAGCAGTTCTTC
CASSLAHFSGNNEQFF
>TRBJ2-7|TRBV27|16|many|TRBD1
TGTGCCAGCAGCCTCGGCCGGGACAGGGTAATCTACGAGCAGTACTTC
CASSLGRDRVIYEQYF
>TRBJ2-1|TRBV7-2|16|many|.
TGTGCCAGCAGCTTAGGGGGCGGGCTCTCCTACAATGAGCAGTTCTTC
CASSLGGGLSYNEQFF
>TRBJ2-6|TRBV7-6|17|.|.
TGTGCCAGCAGCTCCCGAGACATTCCCTCTGGGGCCAACGTCCTGACTTTC
CASSSRDIPSGANVLTF
>TRBJ2-7|TRBV6-2/TRBV6-3|16|many|.
TGTGCCAGCAGTCGTTCCTGGACAGCCGTCCTCCACGAGCAGTACTTC
CASSRSWTAVLHEQYF
>TRBJ1-2|TRBV11-2|15|many|.
TGTGCCAGCAGCTTAGCCGGACAGACTCGTGAGGGCTACACCTTC
CASSLAGQTREGYTF
>TRBJ1-6|TRBV3-1|16|few|.
TGTGCCAGCAGCCAAGTGATGGGGGCAGGATTTTCACCCCTCCACTTT
CASSQVMGAGFSPLHF
>TRBJ2-7|TRBV20-1|14|few|TRBD2
TGCAGTGCTAGAGATCGAGCGGGAGTTGACGAGCAGTACTTC
CSARDRAGVDEQYF
>TRBJ1-5|TRBV18|15|many|.
TGTGCCAGCTCACCATCCGGGGCGCAAGGAGAGCCCCAGCATTTT
CASSPSGAQGEPQHF
>TRBJ1-1|TRBV6-1|16|.|.
TGTGCCAGCAGTTATTTCCCATATGGAACGGACACTGAAGCTTTCTTT
CASSYFPYGTDTEAFF
>TRBJ2-7|TRBV5-5|14|many|.
TGTGCCAGCAGCTTTATCAGGGGCGCAGACGAGCAGTACTTC
CASSFIRGADEQYF
>TRBJ2-3|TRBV18|14|many|TRBD2
TGTGCCAGCTCCCCAGCGGGGGAAGCAGATACGCAGTATTTT
CASSPAGEADTQYF
>TRBJ1-4|TRBV9|15|.|TRBD1
TGTGCCAGCAGCTTAAGGGGACAGTATAATGAAAAACTGTTTTTT
CASSLRGQYNEKLFF
>TRBJ2-5|TRBV20-1|13|few|.
TGCAGTGCTTTGACAGGGTCGGGGGGGACCCAGTACTTC
CSALTGSGGTQYF
>TRBJ2-7|TRBV5-1|13|few|.
TGCGCCAGCAGCCTGGACCCAACGGGGGAGCAGTACTTC
CASSLDPTGEQYF
>TRBJ1-3|TRBV10-1|13|once|.
TGCGCCAGCAGTGAACCGGCTGGAAACACCATATATTTT
CASSEPAGNTIYF
>TRBJ2-2|TRBV4-2|19|few|TRBD2
TGTGCCAGCAGCCAACCCCTCCCGACTAGCGGGACGAACACCGGGGAGCTGTTTTTT
CASSQPLPTSGTNTGELFF
>TRBJ1-6|TRBV27|14|.|.
TGTGCCAGCAGTCGGTTGGACTATAATTCACCCCTCCACTTT
CASSRLDYNSPLHF
>TRBJ1-1|TRBV14|14|many|.
TGTGCCAGCAGCCAAGAGTTGGTGAACACTGAAGCTTTCTTT
CASSQELVNTEAFF
>TRBJ2-7|TRBV10-1|15|.|.
TGCGCCAGCAGTGAGTCGATTGGCAGAACCTACGAGCAGTACTTC
CASSESIGRTYEQYF
>TRBJ1-5|TRBV3-1|17|.|.
TGTGCCAGCAGTCGGGGGGGGCCCGGGGCGGGCAATCAGCCCCAGCATTTT
CASSRGGPGAGNQPQHF
>TRBJ2-4|TRBV29-1|17|few|.
TGCAGCGTCCGGACAGCAATCAAAAAGAATACCAAAAACATTCAGTACTTC
CSVRTAIKKNTKNIQYF
>TRBJ1-5|TRBV7-9|14|.|TRBD1
TGTGCCACGCGGGCGCAGGGGGCGAGGGAGCCCCAGCATTTT
CATRAQGAREPQHF
>TRBJ2-2|TRBV5-1|17|.|TRBD2
TGCGCCAGCAGCTTGTCTAGCGGGAGTGCGAACACCGGGGAGCTGTTTTTT
CASSLSSGSANTGELFF
>TRBJ1-1|TRBV5-8|15|many|.
TGTGCCAGCAGCTTGGCCTTTTCGACGAACACTGAAGCTTTCTTT
CASSLAFSTNTEAFF
>TRBJ1-5|TRBV2|18|many|.
TGTGCCAGCAGTGAAAGTGTGGCAGGGGAAGGGTATCGTCGGCCCCAGCATTTT
CASSESVAGEGYRRPQHF
>TRBJ1-1|TRBV19|15|.|.
TGTGCCAGTAGTGTTCCGGGACACCAGAACACTGAAGCTTTCTTT
CASSVPGHQNTEAFF
>TRBJ2-7|TRBV15|14|few|.
TGTGCCACCAGCAGAGACGGTATCCGTTACGAGCAGTACTTC
CATSRDGIRYEQYF